These 17 T cell receptor beta chains came from one sample sequenced in a study of T cell responses to AZD1222 COVID-19 vaccine. Profiled with immunoSEQ multiplex PCR; TCRdb holds only in-frame clones, not every one. The data hold about 120,000 clones, with almost 90% observed a single time. Sample: peripheral blood, taken on day 0 of AZD1222 vaccination. The source is an adult in good health.

In this sample, this clone turned up a few times. CDR3 DNA sequence: TGTGCCAGCAGCTACGTGCCGGGACTAGCGGGGGGAGATACGCAGTATTTT. Its protein is CASSYVPGLAGGDTQYF. The V gene is TRBV7-9, the J gene TRBJ2-3; 15 nucleotides line up with TRBD2. Germline CDR1 SEHNR, CDR2 FQNEAQ (reference sequence). CDR3 length equals 17 residues. After removal of 4 bases from V and 5 bases from J, the junction contained 7 bases not matched to a gene.

The V call is TRBV7-2, the J call TRBJ1-5; TRBD1 matches at 7 bases. Unmatched junction bases numbered 1, after V lost 3 bases and J lost 2 bases. The CDR3 length is 14 residues. The V gene's germline CDR1 is SGHTA and CDR2 FQGNSA. The CDR3 DNA follows: TGTGCCAGCAGCTTTCAGGGGGGCAATCAGCCCCAGCATTTT. This translates into CASSFQGGNQPQHF.

V and J are TRBV19 and TRBJ1-5, with D uncertain. This CDR3 has 14 residues. V was shortened by 5 bases and J by 6 bases, with 14 bases between the two germline ends. CDR1 and CDR2 (germline): LNHDA, SQIVND (reference sequence). CDR3 sequence (DNA): TGTGCCAGTAGTCTCCGTGAGGGCCCTCAGCCCCAGCATTTT. Its translation is CASSLREGPQPQHF. Combining the CDR3 with reference TRBV19 and TRBJ1-5 gives the whole variable domain DGGITQSPKYLFRKEGQNVTLSCEQNLNHDAMYWYRQDPGQGLRLIYYSQIVNDFQKGDIAEGYSVSREKKESFPLTVTSAQKNPTAFYLCASSLREGPQPQHFGDGTRLSIL.

The chain has TRBV7-8 and TRBJ2-7; tentatively, D is TRBD1 or TRBD2 (6 bases each). The V gene's germline CDR1 is SGHVS and CDR2 FQNEAQ. The CDR3 covers 13 residues. Trimming cost V 2 bases and J 4 bases, with 9 bases left between them. The DNA of the CDR3 is TGTGCCAGCAGCTTAAAGGGGGGATACGAGCAGTACTTC. Protein sequence: CASSLKGGYEQYF.

This chain connects TRBV6-5 to TRBJ1-4; a possible D gene is TRBD1 (6 bases). This CDR3 has 15 amino acids. Germline V gene data show CDR1 as MNHEY and CDR2 as SVGAGI. Trimming shortened V by 5 bases and J by 7 bases, and 17 bases separated the two germline ends. For the CDR3, the DNA is TGTGCCAGCAGTAACTTAGGACAGTGGAGTGAAAAACTGTTTTTT. Translating it yields CASSNLGQWSEKLFF.

This chain connects TRBV15 to TRBJ2-7, with D uncertain. The V end lost 0 bases, the J end lost 0 bases, and 6 bases lay between the germline ends. The germline V gene has CDR1 LNHNV and CDR2 YYDKDF (reference sequence). The CDR3 is 14 residues long. The CDR3 region is CATSREAGSYEQYF. CDR3 nucleotide sequence: TGTGCCACCAGCAGAGAGGCTGGCTCCTACGAGCAGTACTTC.

The chain links TRBV5-1 to TRBJ1-2, with a weak D call TRBD1 (5 bases). Germline V CDR1 and CDR2: SGHRS, YFSETQ. V shed 2 bases and J shed 5 bases, with 16 bases lying between them. This CDR3 is built from 15 residues. As DNA, the CDR3 is TGCGCCAGCAGCTTTAGTCGGGACCCGACGTATGGCTACACCTTC. Protein product: CASSFSRDPTYGYTF.

The chain carries TRBV11-2 and TRBJ2-7, with D possibly being TRBD2 (6 bases). Trimming left V 4 bases short and J 0 bases short, with 16 bases between. The CDR3 spans 16 residues. Germline V gene sequence: CDR1 SGHAT, CDR2 FQNNGV. DNA of the CDR3: TGTGCCAGCAGCTCCCGGGGACTGGGGAGCTCCTACGAGCAGTACTTC. Its translation: CASSSRGLGSSYEQYF.

V usage is TRBV27 and J usage is TRBJ1-1, with a weak D call TRBD1 (5 bases). The CDR3 has 14 amino acids. Trimming took 1 base from V and 4 from J, leaving 10 bases between them. The germline CDR1 and CDR2 sequences are MNHEY and SMNVEV (reference sequence). Here the CDR3 DNA reads TGTGCCAGCAGTTTATATCAGGGTGGCACTGAAGCTTTCTTT. Translating it yields CASSLYQGGTEAFF.

The chain carries TRBV15 and TRBJ2-7; maybe TRBD2 (6 bases). This CDR3 is 15 amino acids long. Per the germline V gene, CDR1 is LNHNV and CDR2 is YYDKDF (reference sequence). Trimming pared 0 bases from V and 5 bases from J, leaving 14 bases between. CDR3 sequence reads: CATSRDGGVNDEQYF. The DNA for the CDR3 is TGTGCCACCAGCAGAGATGGCGGGGTAAACGACGAGCAGTACTTC.

In DNA, the CDR3 is TGCGCCAGCAGCGACTTCACTTTAGGGAGCCTGAACACTGAAGCTTTCTTT. Translated, it gives CASSDFTLGSLNTEAFF. The chain is built from TRBV5-1 and TRBJ1-1; D not certain. The CDR3 covers 17 residues. Germline values: CDR1 SGHRS, CDR2 YFSETQ. The V end lost 4 bases, the J end lost 0 bases, and 19 bases lay between the germline ends. The variable domain in full, completed from reference TRBV5-1 and TRBJ1-1, reads KAGVTQTPRYLIKTRGQQVTLSCSPISGHRSVSWYQQTPGQGLQFLFEYFSETQRNKGNFPGRFSGRQFSNSRSEMNVSTLELGDSALYLCASSDFTLGSLNTEAFFGQGTRLTVV.

J is TRBJ2-7 and V is TRBV4-3; 10 bases match TRBD1. The germline V gene encodes CDR1 LGHNA and CDR2 YSLEER. CDR3 length: 15 amino acids. The V segment lost 4 bases and the J segment 6 bases; nucleotides outside the gene matches: 9. The CDR3 DNA sequence: TGCGCCAGCAGCCGTTCGGGACAGGGGCCCGGCGAGCAGTACTTC. Amino acid sequence: CASSRSGQGPGEQYF.

The chain employs TRBV2 and TRBJ1-5, with D possibly being TRBD1 (6 bases). There are 14 residues in the CDR3. Looked up from germline, CDR1 is SNHLY and CDR2 is FYNNEI. The germline V and J ends were trimmed by 7 bases and 3 bases, with 13 bases remaining between them. CDR3 in DNA: TGTGCCAGCAACTCGAACAGGGACAATCAGCCCCAGCATTTT. The encoded protein is CASNSNRDNQPQHF.

The CDR3, as DNA: TGTGCCAGCAGCTCTGAGACGGTCATTACCTCTAGTGGAAACACCATATATTTT. Translation: CASSSETVITSSGNTIYF. The chain has TRBV5-6 and TRBJ1-3; D is undetermined. V gave up 3 bases and J gave up 3 bases, with 22 bases separating them. Germline V gene lookup returns CDR1 SGHDT and CDR2 YYEEEE. The CDR3 is 18 residues long.

The chain carries TRBV5-1 and TRBJ2-2; no reliable D call. The CDR3 contains 17 residues. The ends were cut back, 0 bases at V and 0 bases at J, with 12 bases in the middle. Germline V gene sequence: CDR1 SGHRS, CDR2 YFSETQ. Here the CDR3 reads CASSLGGGQPNTGELFF. The DNA for the CDR3 is TGCGCCAGCAGCTTGGGAGGTGGGCAGCCGAACACCGGGGAGCTGTTTTTT.

The chain joins TRBV3-1 (or the pseudogene TRBV3-2) to TRBJ1-4; 10 positions match TRBD1. Per the germline V gene, CDR1 is LGHDT and CDR2 is YNNKEL (reference sequence). The trim removed 5 bases at V and 8 bases at J, leaving 5 bases unmatched. CDR3 length: 14 residues. The CDR3 loop reads CASSSGTGVEKLFF. CDR3 nucleotides: TGTGCCAGCAGCTCCGGGACAGGGGTAGAAAAACTGTTTTTT.

The CDR3 DNA sequence: TGCGCCAGCAGCCAAGCGTGGGCGGCTAGCGGGGTTACAGATACGCAGTATTTT. It is translated as CASSQAWAASGVTDTQYF. V usage is TRBV4-1 and J usage is TRBJ2-3; 9 nucleotides align to TRBD2. The CDR3 is made up of 18 amino acids. The V segment lost 1 base and the J segment 3 bases; nucleotides outside the gene matches: 11. The germline V gene encodes CDR1 MGHRA and CDR2 YSYEKL.